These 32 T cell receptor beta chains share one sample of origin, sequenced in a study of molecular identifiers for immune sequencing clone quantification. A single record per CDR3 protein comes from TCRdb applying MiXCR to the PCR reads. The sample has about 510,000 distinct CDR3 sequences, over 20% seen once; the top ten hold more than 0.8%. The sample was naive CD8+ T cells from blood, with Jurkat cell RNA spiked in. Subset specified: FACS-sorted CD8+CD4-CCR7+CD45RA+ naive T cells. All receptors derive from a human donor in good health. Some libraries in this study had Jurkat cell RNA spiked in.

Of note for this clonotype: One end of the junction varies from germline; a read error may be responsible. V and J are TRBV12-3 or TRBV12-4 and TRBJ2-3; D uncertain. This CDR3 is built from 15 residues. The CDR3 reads CASSSGDKSTDAQYF. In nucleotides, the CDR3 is TGTGCCAGCAGTTCTGGAGACAAAAGCACAGATGCGCAGTATTTT.

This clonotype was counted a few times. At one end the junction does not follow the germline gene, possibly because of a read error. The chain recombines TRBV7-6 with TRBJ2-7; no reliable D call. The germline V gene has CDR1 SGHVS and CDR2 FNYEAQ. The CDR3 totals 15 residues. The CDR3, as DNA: TGTGCCAGCAGCTTAGTAGCTACCGTCACCTACGAGCAGCACTTC. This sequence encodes CASSLVATVTYEQHF.

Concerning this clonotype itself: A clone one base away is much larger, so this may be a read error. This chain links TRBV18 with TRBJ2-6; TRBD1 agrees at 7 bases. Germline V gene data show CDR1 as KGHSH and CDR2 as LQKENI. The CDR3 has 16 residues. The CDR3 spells CTSSRDRVSGANVLTF. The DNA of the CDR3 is TGTACCAGCTCACGAGACAGGGTCTCTGGGGCCAACGTCCTGACTTTC.

CDR3 sequence (DNA): TGTGCCAGCAGCCGGACAGGGTTGAACAATGAGCAGTTCTTC. It specifies CASSRTGLNNEQFF. The chain employs TRBV7-9 and TRBJ2-1; 8 bases are a match to TRBD1. J was trimmed by 5 bases and V by 5 bases; bases with no gene match: 5. This CDR3 is 14 amino acids long. Germline assignment: CDR1 SEHNR and CDR2 FQNEAQ (reference sequence).

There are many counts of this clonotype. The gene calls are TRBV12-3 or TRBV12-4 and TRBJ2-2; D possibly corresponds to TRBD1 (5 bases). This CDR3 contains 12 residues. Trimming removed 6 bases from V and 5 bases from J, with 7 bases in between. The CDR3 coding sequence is TGTGCCAGCAGCGCAGGGACCGGGGAGCTGTTTTTT. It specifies CASSAGTGELFF.

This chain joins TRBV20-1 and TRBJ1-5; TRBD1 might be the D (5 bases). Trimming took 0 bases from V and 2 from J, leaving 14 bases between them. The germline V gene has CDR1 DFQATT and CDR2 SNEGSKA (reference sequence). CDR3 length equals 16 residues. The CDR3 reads CSARDATGTGNQPQHF. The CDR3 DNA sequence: TGCAGTGCTAGAGACGCCACCGGGACCGGCAATCAGCCCCAGCATTTT.

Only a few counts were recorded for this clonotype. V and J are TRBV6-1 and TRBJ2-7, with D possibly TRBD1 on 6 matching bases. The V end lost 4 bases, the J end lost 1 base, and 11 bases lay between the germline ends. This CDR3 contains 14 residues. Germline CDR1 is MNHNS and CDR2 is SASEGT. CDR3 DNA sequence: TGTGCCAGCAGTGCCCGGGACAAGTCCTACGAGCAGTACTTC. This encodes CASSARDKSYEQYF.

This CDR3 reads CASSHGLAGGPIEQFF. CDR3 bases: TGTGCCAGCAGTCACGGACTAGCGGGAGGGCCGATTGAGCAGTTCTTC. V is TRBV27 and J is TRBJ2-1; 15 bases fit TRBD2. Germline V gives CDR1 MNHEY, CDR2 SMNVEV (reference sequence). The CDR3 length is 16 residues. V gave up 5 bases and J gave up 9 bases; unmatched junction bases: 8.

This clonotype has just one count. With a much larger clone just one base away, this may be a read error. Written as DNA, the CDR3 is TGTGCCAGCAGGATGGGGACTAGTGGAATGTACGAGCAGTACTTC. Translation gives CASRMGTSGMYEQYF. The rearrangement joins TRBV7-6 to TRBJ2-7; 8 nucleotides match TRBD2. The CDR3 extends over 15 amino acids. V lost 6 bases to trimming and J lost 4 bases; unmatched junction nucleotides: 11. The germline CDR1 and CDR2 sequences are SGHVS and FNYEAQ.

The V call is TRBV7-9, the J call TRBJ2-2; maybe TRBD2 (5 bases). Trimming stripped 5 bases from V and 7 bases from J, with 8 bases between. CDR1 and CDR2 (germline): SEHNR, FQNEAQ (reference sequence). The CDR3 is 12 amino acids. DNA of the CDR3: TGTGCCAGCAGCCAAACTAGCGGGGAGCTGTTTTTT. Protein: CASSQTSGELFF.

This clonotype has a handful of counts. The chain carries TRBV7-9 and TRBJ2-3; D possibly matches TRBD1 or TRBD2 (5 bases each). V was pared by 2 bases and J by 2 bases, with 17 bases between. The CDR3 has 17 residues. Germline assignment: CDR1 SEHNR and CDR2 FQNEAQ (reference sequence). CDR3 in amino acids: CASSLPARDQLTDTQYF. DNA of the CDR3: TGTGCCAGCAGCTTACCTGCCCGGGACCAACTCACAGATACGCAGTATTTT.

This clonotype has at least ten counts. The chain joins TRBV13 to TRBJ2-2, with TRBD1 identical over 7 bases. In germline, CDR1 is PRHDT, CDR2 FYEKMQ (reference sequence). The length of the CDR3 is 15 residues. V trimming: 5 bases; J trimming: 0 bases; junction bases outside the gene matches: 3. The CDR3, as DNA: TGTGCCAGCAGCCCCGACAGGGCGAACACCGGGGAGCTGTTTTTT. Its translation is CASSPDRANTGELFF.

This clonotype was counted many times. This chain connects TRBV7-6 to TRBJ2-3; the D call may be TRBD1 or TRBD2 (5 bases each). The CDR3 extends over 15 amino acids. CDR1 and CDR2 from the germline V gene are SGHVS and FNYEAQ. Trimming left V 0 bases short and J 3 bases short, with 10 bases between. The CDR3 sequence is CASSLARGLTDTQYF. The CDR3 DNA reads TGTGCCAGCAGCTTAGCGAGGGGATTAACAGATACGCAGTATTTT.

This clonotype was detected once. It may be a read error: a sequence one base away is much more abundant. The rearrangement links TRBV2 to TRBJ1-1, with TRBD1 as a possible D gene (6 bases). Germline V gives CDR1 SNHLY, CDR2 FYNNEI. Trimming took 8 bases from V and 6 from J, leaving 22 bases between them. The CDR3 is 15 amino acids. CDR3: CASGAPGVLRAEAFF. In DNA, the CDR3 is TGTGCCAGCGGGGCCCCAGGGGTGTTGAGGGCTGAAGCTTTCTTT.

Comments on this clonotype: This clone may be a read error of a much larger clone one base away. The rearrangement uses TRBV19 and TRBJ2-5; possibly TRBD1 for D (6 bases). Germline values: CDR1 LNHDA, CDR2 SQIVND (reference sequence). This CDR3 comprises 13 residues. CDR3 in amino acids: CASSTDRVETQCF. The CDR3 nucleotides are TGTGCCAGTAGTACGGACAGAGTAGAGACCCAGTGCTTC.

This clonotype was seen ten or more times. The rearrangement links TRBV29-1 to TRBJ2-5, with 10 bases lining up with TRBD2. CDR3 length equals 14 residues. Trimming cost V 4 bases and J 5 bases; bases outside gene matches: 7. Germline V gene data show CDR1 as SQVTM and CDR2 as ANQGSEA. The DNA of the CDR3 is TGCAGCGTTGTCCTAGCGGGAGAGGGTGAGACCCAGTACTTC. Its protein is CSVVLAGEGETQYF.

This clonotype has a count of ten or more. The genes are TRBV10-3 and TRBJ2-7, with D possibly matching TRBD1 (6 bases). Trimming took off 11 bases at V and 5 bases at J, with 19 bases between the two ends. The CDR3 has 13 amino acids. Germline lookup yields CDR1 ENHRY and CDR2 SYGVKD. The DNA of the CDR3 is TGTGCCGCAGGGACAATTATGGGGGACGAGCAGTACTTC. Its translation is CAAGTIMGDEQYF.

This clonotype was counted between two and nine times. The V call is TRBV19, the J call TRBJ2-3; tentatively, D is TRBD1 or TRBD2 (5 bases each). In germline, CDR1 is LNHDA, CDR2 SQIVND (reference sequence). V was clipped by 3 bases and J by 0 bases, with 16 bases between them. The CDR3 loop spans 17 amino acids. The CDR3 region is CASSIYSGTYSTDTQYF. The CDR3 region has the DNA TGTGCCAGTAGTATTTATTCAGGGACCTATAGCACAGATACGCAGTATTTT.

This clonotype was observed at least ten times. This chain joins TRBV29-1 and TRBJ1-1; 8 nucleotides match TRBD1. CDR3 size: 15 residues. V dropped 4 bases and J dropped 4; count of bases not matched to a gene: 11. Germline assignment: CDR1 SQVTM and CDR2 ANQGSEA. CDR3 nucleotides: TGCAGCGTTGGGGGAGGGGACAGGACTGTCACTGAAGCTTTCTTT. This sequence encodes CSVGGGDRTVTEAFF.

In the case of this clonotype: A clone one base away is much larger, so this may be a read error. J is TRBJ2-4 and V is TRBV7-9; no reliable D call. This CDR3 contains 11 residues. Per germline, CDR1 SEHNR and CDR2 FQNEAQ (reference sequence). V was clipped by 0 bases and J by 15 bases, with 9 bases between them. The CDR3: CASSLAELRYF. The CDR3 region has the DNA TGTGCCAGCAGCTTAGCAGAGCTAAGGTACTTC.

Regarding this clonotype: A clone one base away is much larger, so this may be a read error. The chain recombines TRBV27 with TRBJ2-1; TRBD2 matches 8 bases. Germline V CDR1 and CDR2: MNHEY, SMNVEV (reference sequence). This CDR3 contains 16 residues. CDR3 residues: CASCLSSGASYNEQFF. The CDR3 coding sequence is TGTGCCAGCTGTTTAAGTAGCGGGGCCTCCTACAATGAGCAGTTCTTC.

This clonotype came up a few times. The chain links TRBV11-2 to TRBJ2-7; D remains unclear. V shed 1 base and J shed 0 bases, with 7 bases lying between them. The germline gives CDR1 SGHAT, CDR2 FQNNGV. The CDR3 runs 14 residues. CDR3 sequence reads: CASSLVPDSYEQYF. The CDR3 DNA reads TGTGCCAGCAGCTTAGTCCCGGACTCCTACGAGCAGTACTTC.

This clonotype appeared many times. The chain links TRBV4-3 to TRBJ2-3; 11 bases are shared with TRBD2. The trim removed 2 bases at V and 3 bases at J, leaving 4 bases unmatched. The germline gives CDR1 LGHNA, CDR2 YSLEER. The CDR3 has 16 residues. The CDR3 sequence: CASSQLLAGDTDTQYF. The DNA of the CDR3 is TGCGCCAGCAGCCAACTACTAGCGGGGGATACAGATACGCAGTATTTT.

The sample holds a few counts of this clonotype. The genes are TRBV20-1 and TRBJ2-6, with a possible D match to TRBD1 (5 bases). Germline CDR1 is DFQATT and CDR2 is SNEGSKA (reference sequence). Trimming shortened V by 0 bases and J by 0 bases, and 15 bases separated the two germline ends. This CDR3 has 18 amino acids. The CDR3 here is CSARDYDSLPSGANVLTF. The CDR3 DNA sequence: TGCAGTGCTAGAGATTACGACAGCCTTCCCTCTGGGGCCAACGTCCTGACTTTC.

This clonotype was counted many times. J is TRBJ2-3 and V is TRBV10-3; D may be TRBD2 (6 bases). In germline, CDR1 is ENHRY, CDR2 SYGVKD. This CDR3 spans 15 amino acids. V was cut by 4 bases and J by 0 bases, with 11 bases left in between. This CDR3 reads CAISALGGSTDTQYF. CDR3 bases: TGTGCCATCAGTGCCCTGGGGGGTAGCACAGATACGCAGTATTTT.

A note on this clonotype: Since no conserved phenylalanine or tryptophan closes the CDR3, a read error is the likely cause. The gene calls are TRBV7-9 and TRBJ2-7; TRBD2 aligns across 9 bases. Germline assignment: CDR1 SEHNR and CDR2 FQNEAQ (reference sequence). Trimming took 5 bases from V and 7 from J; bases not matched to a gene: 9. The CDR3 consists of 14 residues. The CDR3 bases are TGTGCCAGCAGCCCTACTAGCGGGCATCGGGAGCAGTACCTC. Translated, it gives CASSPTSGHREQYL.

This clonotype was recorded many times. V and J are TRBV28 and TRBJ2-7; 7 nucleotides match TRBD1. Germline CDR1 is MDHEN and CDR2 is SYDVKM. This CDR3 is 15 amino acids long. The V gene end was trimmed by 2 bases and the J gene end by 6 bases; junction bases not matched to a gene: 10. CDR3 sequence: CASSLPSDRFVEQYF. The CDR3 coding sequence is TGTGCCAGCAGTTTACCCTCGGACAGGTTTGTCGAGCAGTACTTC. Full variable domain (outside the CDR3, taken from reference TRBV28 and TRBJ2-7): DVKVTQSSRYLVKRTGEKVFLECVQDMDHENMFWYRQDPGLGLRLIYFSYDVKMKEKGDIPEGYSVSREKKERFSLILESASTNQTSMYLCASSLPSDRFVEQYFGPGTRLTVT.

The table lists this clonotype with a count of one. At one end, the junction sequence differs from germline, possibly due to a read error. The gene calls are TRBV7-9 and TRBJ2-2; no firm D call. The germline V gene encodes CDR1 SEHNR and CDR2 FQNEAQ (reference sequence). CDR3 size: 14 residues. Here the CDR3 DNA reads TGTGCCAGCAACTTAACAACGAACACCGGGGAGCTGTTTTTT. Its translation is CASNLTTNTGELFF.

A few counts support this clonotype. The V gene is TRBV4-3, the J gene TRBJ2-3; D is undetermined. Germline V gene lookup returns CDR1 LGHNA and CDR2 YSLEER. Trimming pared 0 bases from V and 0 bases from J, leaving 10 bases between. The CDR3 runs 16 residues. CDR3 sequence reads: CASSQDRVSSTDTQYF. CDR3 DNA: TGCGCCAGCAGCCAAGACCGCGTCTCTAGCACAGATACGCAGTATTTT.

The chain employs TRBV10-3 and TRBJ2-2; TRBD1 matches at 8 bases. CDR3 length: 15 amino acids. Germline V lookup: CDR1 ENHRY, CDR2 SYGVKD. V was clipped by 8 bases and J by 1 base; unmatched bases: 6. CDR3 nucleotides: TGTGCCATCGGCCCCGGGACAGGGAACACCGGGGAGCTGTTTTTT. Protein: CAIGPGTGNTGELFF.

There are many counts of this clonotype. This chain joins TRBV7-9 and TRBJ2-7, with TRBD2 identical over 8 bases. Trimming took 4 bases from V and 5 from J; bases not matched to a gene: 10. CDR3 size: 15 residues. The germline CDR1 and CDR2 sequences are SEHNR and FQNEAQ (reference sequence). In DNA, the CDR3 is TGTGCCAGCAGCTCGGGGGGACTAGTTTTCCACGAGCAGTACTTC. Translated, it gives CASSSGGLVFHEQYF. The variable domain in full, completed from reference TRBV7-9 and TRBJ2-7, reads DTGVSQNPRHKITKRGQNVTFRCDPISEHNRLYWYRQTLGQGPEFLTYFQNEAQLEKSRLLSDRFSAERPKGSFSTLEIQRTEQGDSAMYLCASSSGGLVFHEQYFGPGTRLTVT.

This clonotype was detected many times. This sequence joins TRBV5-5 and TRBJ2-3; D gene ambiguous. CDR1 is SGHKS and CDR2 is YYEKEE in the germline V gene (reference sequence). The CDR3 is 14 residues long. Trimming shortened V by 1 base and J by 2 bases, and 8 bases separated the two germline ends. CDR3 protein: CASSLPSHTDTQYF. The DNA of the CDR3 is TGTGCCAGCAGCTTGCCCTCACACACAGATACGCAGTATTTT. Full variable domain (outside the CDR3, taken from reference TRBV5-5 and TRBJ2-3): DAGVTQSPTHLIKTRGQQVTLRCSPISGHKSVSWYQQVLGQGPQFIFQYYEKEERGRGNFPDRFSARQFPNYSSELNVNALLLGDSALYLCASSLPSHTDTQYFGPGTRLTVL.